This T cell receptor beta chain is from a study of cytomegalovirus exposure and HLA in healthy donors. A word on this clone: The antigen remains unidentified.

Notes on the study in general: There were some public TCRs occurring in many donors, but most TCR sequences were rare. Cytomegalovirus association was listed for approximately 150 TCR beta chains. Later analysis demonstrated an association between a missense DCLRE1C variant and TCR beta V- and J-gene trimming. A prior analysis recorded that most TCR beta V segments were productive about 87% or about 30% of the time.

The germline V and J ends were trimmed by 1 base and 5 bases, with 16 bases remaining between them. The CDR3 has 15 residues. Germline CDR1 and CDR2: SGHNT and YYREEE (reference sequence). The PCR was carried out with 60 Vbeta primers and 13 Jbeta primers. The assay was immunoSEQ multiplex PCR, and TCRdb's table has in-frame clones only and misses some. This table holds 25,000 to 40,000 clones. The TCR comes from a man aged 35-49 years in good health and CMV-seronegative. This rearrangement joins TRBV5-4 to TRBJ2-7, with D tentatively TRBD1 (6 bases). The material sequenced was PBMCs. CDR3 nucleotides: TGTGCCAGCAGCTTGAGCACAGGGTCTTTGGACGAGCAGTACTTC. It codes for CASSLSTGSLDEQYF.